This TCR beta chain stems from a study of blood T cell repertoires in COVID-19 (dated by TCRdb to 2019 to 2021). A note on the overall study: Collaborator samples came from the United States, Italy and Spain and covered acute and convalescent phases of COVID-19. Sample metadata almost always included a de-identified subject ID, COVID-19 status, age in years and sex. Samples came from the ongoing ImmuneRACE study (first 160 participants) plus 1,254 subjects from 6 global collaborators. The dataset comprised deeply sampled blood TCRbeta repertoires from subjects exposed to, actively infected with, or recovered from COVID-19. The material from the prospective study consisted of cDNA or gDNA derived from T cells, B-cell-depleted T cells, or PBMCs. The repertoires were made available in a free public database intended to serve as a resource for research on the immune response to SARS-CoV-2. Where available, HLA class I and class II types were taken from metadata supplied by the sample provider and were not determined by assay-based typing. Study-wide conclusions, independent of this receptor: The amount of clinical and demographic metadata varied by source and participant and was provided uncurated.

Enrolling through a virtual design, the prospective study's participants ranged in age from roughly 18 to 100 years and lived across roughly 24 United States geographic areas. To assign participants to cohorts, the prospective study relied on clinical history that participants themselves reported in a screening survey and a study questionnaire. ImmuneRACE Cohort 3 recovered participants were defined by two consecutive negative NP/OP PCR tests, healthcare professional clearance, or symptom resolution. Each participant in the prospective study had whole blood, serum and a nasopharyngeal or oropharyngeal swab collected by mobile phlebotomists. Participants in the prospective study had the option to provide additional blood draws and questionnaires over a roughly 2-month period. Prospective study blood samples were shipped either frozen or at room temperature before DNA extraction. As for this clone: The specificity of this receptor is unknown. Base-call qualities are not available, and no considerably larger clone is one nucleotide away.

TCRbeta CDR3 regions were amplified from genomic DNA by means of the immunoSEQ Assay, a bias-controlled multiplex PCR. In the paper's pipeline: The number of nucleated cells in each sample was estimated by amplification of reference gene primers within the assay. Sequence reads were collapsed and filtered to measure the absolute abundance of every unique TCRbeta CDR3 rearrangement. For each sample, productive Simpson clonality was calculated as the square root of Simpson's diversity index across productive rearrangements. TCRdb re-hosts the immuneACCESS table, in-frame sequences only. Its copies lack some clones; in the studies checked, an unresolved V gene accounts for under half of them, and the cause for the rest is not known. V, J and clone size were drawn from that table, and D and trimming were deduced from the DNA. The table for this sample lists 250,000 to 300,000 clones; 75% to 95% of them were counted only once. The biggest ten clones account for 1.1% of the sample.

The specimen was PBMCs or T cells enriched from blood (not recorded which). The TCR sequence derives from a woman aged 25 to 39 who had recovered from COVID-19.

The CDR3 protein: CASSPRRRELFF. The nucleotides are TGCGCCAGCAGCCCACGGAGGAGGGAGCTGTTTTTT. This chain is built from TRBV4-3 and TRBJ2-2; the D gene is possibly TRBD2, with 5 bases matching. CDR3 length: 12 amino acids, cysteine to phenylalanine. Just the 36-base CDR3 DNA is kept, in frame starting at base 1. The germline V gene yields LGHNA for CDR1 and YSLEER for CDR2. V and J lose 4 bases and 9 bases, and a span of 9 bases separates them.